The 32 T cell receptor beta chains below all came from one sample that was sequenced in a study of Ad26.COV2.S vaccination and SARS-CoV-2 variants. Clones were read by immunoSEQ multiplex PCR, and TCRdb kept only the in-frame ones, dropping some. Among 46,000 or so clones, 65% to 90% were seen once, and the ten largest hold around half. The source was peripheral blood, collected after recovery from COVID-19. These receptors were collected from a human donor who had recovered from COVID-19.

The chain recombines TRBV5-1 with TRBJ1-2; D call uncertain. From germline, CDR1 is SGHRS and CDR2 YFSETQ. This CDR3 is built from 15 residues. Trimming pared 6 bases from V and 5 bases from J, leaving 20 bases between. The CDR3 loop reads CASMKDVAPLYGYTF. The CDR3 nucleotides read TGCGCCAGCATGAAGGACGTTGCACCTCTTTATGGCTACACCTTC.

The chain couples TRBV7-2 to TRBJ1-1; D ambiguous. CDR1 SGHTA and CDR2 FQGNSA come from the germline V gene. Trimming shortened V by 5 bases and J by 4 bases, and 17 bases separated the two germline ends. The CDR3 runs 15 residues. Written as DNA, the CDR3 is TGTGCCAGCAGCCCACTACAACAGCGAAGCACTGAAGCTTTCTTT. Its translation: CASSPLQQRSTEAFF.

The CDR3 protein is CASSPGTGLTEAFF. The CDR3 bases are TGCGCCAGCAGCCCCGGAACGGGTCTCACTGAAGCTTTCTTT. J is TRBJ1-1 and V is TRBV5-1; D call uncertain. V was trimmed by 4 bases and J by 4 bases, leaving 14 bases between them. Germline-derived CDR1 and CDR2 are SGHRS and YFSETQ. The CDR3 runs to 14 residues.

The gene calls are TRBV7-6 and TRBJ2-6; 9 positions agree with TRBD1. V lost 1 base to trimming and J lost 0 bases; unmatched junction nucleotides: 4. Germline-derived CDR1 and CDR2 are SGHVS and FNYEAQ. The CDR3 runs 18 residues. CDR3 loop: CASSLGTGAGSGANVLTF. The CDR3 nucleotides read TGTGCCAGCAGCTTAGGGACAGGGGCTGGCTCTGGGGCCAACGTCCTGACTTTC.

This chain uses TRBV30 with TRBJ1-1, with 7 bases fitting TRBD1. With V trimmed by 3 bases and J by 11 bases, 6 bases remained unmatched. CDR1 and CDR2 (germline): GTSNPN, SVGIG (reference sequence). The CDR3 runs 11 residues. The CDR3 loop is CAWSDRVGAFF. The DNA for the CDR3 is TGTGCCTGGAGCGACAGGGTGGGGGCTTTCTTT.

The rearrangement links TRBV6-1 to TRBJ2-5; TRBD2 matches at 9 bases. This CDR3 contains 17 residues. V trimming: 2 bases; J trimming: 5 bases; junction bases outside the gene matches: 12. Germline CDR1 MNHNS, CDR2 SASEGT. For the CDR3, the DNA is TGTGCCAGCAGTGAAACGGTAGCGGGGGCGACGCCGGAGACCCAGTACTTC. It specifies CASSETVAGATPETQYF.

The chain couples TRBV5-5 to TRBJ2-5, with TRBD2 matching over 9 bases. The CDR3 is 14 amino acids. After removal of 5 bases from V and 4 bases from J, the junction contained 6 bases not matched to a gene. The germline CDR1 and CDR2 sequences are SGHKS and YYEKEE (reference sequence). This chain's CDR3 is CASRPGTSRETQYF. The CDR3 DNA follows: TGTGCCAGCAGGCCCGGGACTAGCAGAGAGACCCAGTACTTC.

The gene calls are TRBV19 and TRBJ1-1; 7 positions agree with TRBD1. The CDR3 length is 14 residues. The ends lost 3 bases at V and 10 bases at J; junction bases unmatched: 11. The germline V gene encodes CDR1 LNHDA and CDR2 SQIVND (reference sequence). The CDR3 DNA is TGTGCCAGTAGTATCGACAGGGTCCCGGGGAGAGCTTTCTTT. Protein: CASSIDRVPGRAFF.

This chain uses TRBV13 with TRBJ2-5; TRBD2 matches 16 bases. Germline V gene sequence: CDR1 PRHDT, CDR2 FYEKMQ (reference sequence). The CDR3 has 18 residues. The J segment lost 4 bases and the V segment lost 5 bases, leaving 10 bases of the junction unmatched. The DNA of the CDR3 is TGTGCCAGCAGCCCCCCGGGACTAGCGGGGGGGCGGGGAGAGACCCAGTACTTC. This encodes CASSPPGLAGGRGETQYF.

V gene TRBV4-1 combines with J gene TRBJ1-3, with D unresolved. Trimming removed 0 bases at V and 3 bases at J, with 9 bases between. Germline CDR1 is MGHRA and CDR2 is YSYEKL. CDR3 length: 15 residues. CDR3 sequence: CASSQDWGVGNTIYF. CDR3 in DNA: TGCGCCAGCAGCCAAGATTGGGGAGTTGGAAACACCATATATTTT.

The V and J genes are TRBV5-1 and TRBJ2-1, with TRBD2 as a possible D gene (5 bases). Germline values: CDR1 SGHRS, CDR2 YFSETQ. The CDR3 is 16 residues long. Trimming pared 0 bases from V and 0 bases from J, leaving 10 bases between. The CDR3 is CASSLAPGSSYNEQFF. In nucleotides, the CDR3 is TGCGCCAGCAGCTTGGCACCGGGGAGCTCCTACAATGAGCAGTTCTTC.

The J gene is TRBJ2-7, the V gene TRBV19; D is perhaps TRBD1 (6 bases). The CDR3 totals 13 residues. Germline lookup yields CDR1 LNHDA and CDR2 SQIVND (reference sequence). Trimming left V 4 bases short and J 4 bases short, with 11 bases between. The CDR3 loop is CASSRRDTYEQYF. CDR3 nucleotides: TGTGCCAGTAGTAGACGGGACACTTACGAGCAGTACTTC.

This clone has a handful of counts. This chain's CDR3 is CASSYDKAYQPQHF. CDR3 nucleotides: TGTGCCAGCAGCTACGACAAGGCTTACCAGCCCCAGCATTTT. The chain links TRBV6-5 to TRBJ1-5; D is unclear. CDR1 is MNHEY, CDR2 SVGAGI, per germline. The V end lost 6 bases, the J end lost 7 bases, and 16 bases lay between the germline ends. The CDR3 consists of 14 residues.

CDR3 bases: TGCGCCAGCAGCGAGCAGGGGGGTCAGCCCCAGCATTTT. Residues: CASSEQGGQPQHF. V gene TRBV5-1 combines with J gene TRBJ1-5, with 7 bases lining up with TRBD1. The length of the CDR3 is 13 residues. The V and J ends lost 4 bases and 6 bases, in that order; junction bases with no gene match: 4. Germline CDR1 reads SGHRS; CDR2 reads YFSETQ.

J is TRBJ1-2 and V is TRBV30; no definite D call. With 7 bases removed from V and 10 bases from J, the gap between germline ends came to 13 bases. The CDR3 has 10 residues. From germline, CDR1 is GTSNPN and CDR2 SVGIG (reference sequence). Here the CDR3 DNA reads TGTGCCTTAGTATCGGGGTCCTACACCTTC. It translates to CALVSGSYTF. Full variable domain (remainder filled in from reference TRBV30 and TRBJ1-2): SQTIHQWPATLVQPVGSPLSLECTVEGTSNPNLYWYRQAAGRGLQLLFYSVGIGQISSEVPQNLSASRPQDRQFILSSKKLLLSDSGFYLCALVSGSYTFGSGTRLTVV.

The chain joins TRBV7-9 to TRBJ2-7; D is unclear. This CDR3 spans 11 amino acids. The germline V gene encodes CDR1 SEHNR and CDR2 FQNEAQ (reference sequence). Here the CDR3 reads CASSSYRDKGV. CDR3 bases: TGTGCCAGCAGCTCGTACCGCGACAAAGGAGTC.

The chain uses TRBV7-9 and TRBJ2-2; the D gene is possibly TRBD1 (6 bases). Germline CDR1 and CDR2: SEHNR and FQNEAQ (reference sequence). CDR3 length equals 14 residues. V gave up 3 bases and J gave up 5 bases, with 10 bases separating them. The CDR3 protein is CASSLKGETGELFF. CDR3 in DNA: TGTGCCAGCAGCTTGAAGGGGGAGACCGGGGAGCTGTTTTTT.

CDR3 nucleotides: TGTGCCAGCAGCCTGGGAGGTCATTTTAACTATGGCTACACCTTC. Protein sequence: CASSLGGHFNYGYTF. The gene calls are TRBV5-6 and TRBJ1-2; no firm D call. The CDR3 length is 15 residues. CDR1 and CDR2 from the germline V gene are SGHDT and YYEEEE. V lost 4 bases to trimming and J lost 1 base, with 14 bases between them.

The gene calls are TRBV24-1 and TRBJ1-4; 8 nucleotides agree with TRBD1. Losses at the gene ends were 3 bases for V and 0 bases for J; bases not matched to a gene: 5. This CDR3 region has 17 residues. In germline, CDR1 is KGHDR, CDR2 SFDVKD. CDR3 DNA: TGTGCCACCAGTGATCCTAAACAGGGGGCAACTAATGAAAAACTGTTTTTT. Translation: CATSDPKQGATNEKLFF.

The chain links TRBV24-1 to TRBJ1-5; 8 bases are a match to TRBD1. The CDR3 length is 15 residues. V dropped 4 bases and J dropped 5; count of bases not matched to a gene: 6. CDR1 KGHDR and CDR2 SFDVKD come from the germline V gene. CDR3 loop: CATSDNDRGDQPQHF. The CDR3 DNA reads TGTGCCACCAGTGACAACGACAGGGGTGATCAGCCCCAGCATTTT.

The gene calls are TRBV2 and TRBJ2-7; 7 positions match TRBD2. V trimming: 0 bases; J trimming: 8 bases; junction bases outside the gene matches: 4. The CDR3 runs 13 residues. Per germline, CDR1 SNHLY and CDR2 FYNNEI. The CDR3 DNA follows: TGTGCCAGCAGTGAAGCGGAGGGACTACAGCAGTACTTC. It yields the protein CASSEAEGLQQYF.

The rearrangement uses TRBV5-1 and TRBJ2-5; either TRBD1 or TRBD2 may supply D (5 bases each). The germline V and J ends were trimmed by 0 bases and 4 bases, with 10 bases remaining between them. Germline V gene sequence: CDR1 SGHRS, CDR2 YFSETQ. This CDR3 is built from 14 residues. The CDR3 loop is CASSLAGTGETQYF. CDR3 DNA sequence: TGCGCCAGCAGCTTGGCAGGGACCGGAGAGACCCAGTACTTC.

This rearrangement joins TRBV6-1 to TRBJ2-7, with 9 bases fitting TRBD2. This CDR3 has 19 amino acids. Trimming took 1 base from V and 2 from J; bases not matched to a gene: 15. Germline assignment: CDR1 MNHNS and CDR2 SASEGT. In DNA, the CDR3 is TGTGCCAGCAGTGAAGGGCCGGGACTAGCATTGCGGGGAACCTACGAGCAGTACTTC. Protein: CASSEGPGLALRGTYEQYF.

The CDR3 nucleotides read TGTGCCAGCAGTTTACCGGGACAGGGCGATCAGCCCCAGCATTTT. It encodes CASSLPGQGDQPQHF. V usage is TRBV6-6 and J usage is TRBJ1-5; TRBD1 matches at 9 bases. Germline CDR1 and CDR2: MNHNY and SVGAGI (reference sequence). Unmatched junction bases numbered 6, after V lost 4 bases and J lost 5 bases. The CDR3 is made up of 15 amino acids.

On this clone itself: One junction end does not reproduce the germline sequence, and a read error may be involved. The chain joins TRBV29-1 to TRBJ1-2; TRBD1 is a possible D gene (5 bases). Germline V gives CDR1 SQVTM, CDR2 ANQGSEA. This CDR3 contains 14 residues. The CDR3 loop reads CSVEGEIFRYGYTF. The CDR3 bases are TGCAGCGTCGAAGGGGAGATTTTCCGGTATGGCTACACCTTC.

The chain carries TRBV19 and TRBJ2-1, with 7 nucleotides matching TRBD2. This CDR3 is built from 15 residues. V lost 5 bases and J lost 1; bases outside the gene matches: 5. Germline assignment: CDR1 LNHDA and CDR2 SQIVND (reference sequence). CDR3 in amino acids: CASSLDSGSYNEQFF. CDR3 bases: TGTGCCAGTAGTCTCGATAGCGGGTCCTACAATGAGCAGTTCTTC.

V usage is TRBV10-3 and J usage is TRBJ2-5, with 7 nucleotides matching TRBD2. After removal of 4 bases from V and 3 bases from J, the junction contained 14 bases not matched to a gene. The V gene's germline CDR1 is ENHRY and CDR2 SYGVKD. CDR3 length: 17 residues. CDR3 loop: CAISAPPEGGGEETQYF. CDR3 bases: TGTGCCATCAGTGCGCCCCCCGAGGGCGGGGGAGAAGAGACCCAGTACTTC.

The CDR3 is CAISESRGLQETQYF. For the CDR3, the DNA is TGTGCCATCAGTGAGAGCCGGGGTCTTCAAGAGACCCAGTACTTC. The genes are TRBV10-3 and TRBJ2-5; possible D gene TRBD2, 5 bases. Per germline, CDR1 ENHRY and CDR2 SYGVKD. The CDR3 totals 15 residues. V was shortened by 2 bases and J by 2 bases, with 12 bases between the two germline ends.

This clone was detected ten times or more. This chain uses TRBV4-1 with TRBJ1-3, with D hard to call. CDR1 is MGHRA and CDR2 is YSYEKL in the germline V gene. The CDR3 is made up of 15 amino acids. Trimming left V 5 bases short and J 2 bases short, with 13 bases between. Here the CDR3 DNA reads TGCGCCAGCAGCGCCTCGTTAAGCCCTGGAAACACCATATATTTT. It yields the protein CASSASLSPGNTIYF.

The chain employs TRBV12-5 and TRBJ1-6, with D unresolved. Looked up from germline, CDR1 is LGHNT and CDR2 is FRNRAP. V shed 6 bases and J shed 8 bases, with 8 bases lying between them. This CDR3 is 12 amino acids long. The CDR3 DNA follows: TGTGCTAGTGGCAGCCTCGATTCACCCCTCCACTTT. Translation: CASGSLDSPLHF.

This rearrangement joins TRBV6-1 to TRBJ1-1; the D gene is possibly TRBD1 (5 bases). Looked up from germline, CDR1 is MNHNS and CDR2 is SASEGT. The CDR3 totals 14 residues. The V end lost 1 base, the J end lost 4 bases, and 10 bases lay between the germline ends. DNA for the CDR3: TGTGCCAGCAGTGAAGTTGTAGGGACCACTGAAGCTTTCTTT. This codes for CASSEVVGTTEAFF.

The rearrangement uses TRBV20-1 and TRBJ2-7, with D unresolved. From germline, CDR1 is DFQATT and CDR2 SNEGSKA (reference sequence). This CDR3 contains 11 residues. Trimming took 6 bases from V and 5 from J, leaving 11 bases between them. CDR3 DNA sequence: TGCAGTGCCGAGGACGACCACGAGCAGTACTTC. This translates into CSAEDDHEQYF.